The clone carrying this T cell receptor beta chain was counted at least ten times. These data originate in a study of regulatory T cells in long-lasting Graves disease. Time point denoted: newly diagnosed GD, antithyroid drugs for less than 3 months. Generation of the TCR library employed RNA extracted from PBMCs. Arm-PCR of CDR3 regions and iRepertoire HTBI primers were the basis on which TCR beta libraries were built. Using its own MiXCR run on the multiplex PCR reads, TCRdb lists one record per CDR3 protein. The table shows about 220,000 distinct CDR3 sequences, with 15% to 20% occurring only once. CDR1 is DFQATT, CDR2 SNEGSKA, per germline (reference sequence). Trimming pared 7 bases from V and 4 bases from J, leaving 14 bases between. CDR3 length equals 12 residues. This sample was shared with a second study, whose subject was T cells in Graves' hyperthyroidism and ophthalmopathy. That study adds: When the TCR CDR3 underwent first-round RT-PCR, the HTBI primer set was used.

The V and J genes are TRBV20-1 and TRBJ2-7, with D perhaps TRBD1 (5 bases). The TCR comes from a woman in her thirties with Graves disease. The material sequenced was peripheral blood mononuclear cells (PBMCs), taken at new diagnosis, from a patient treated with antithyroid drugs. The CDR3 here is CSVQDNLYEQYF. Here the CDR3 DNA reads TGCAGTGTTCAGGACAACCTTTACGAGCAGTACTTC.